This T cell receptor beta chain is from a study of T cell responses to AZD1222 COVID-19 vaccine. Study-wide results and limits: No repertoire was sampled before or during the peak T cell response, only after it. Donors were mostly white British, more females; clonal diversity possibly underestimated. CD4 TCRs covered the whole spike, strongest at regions 160-218 and 743-854. Epitopes outside B.1.351 and B.1.1.7 mutated regions reportedly drew nearly half of spike TCRs.

The count of this clone is one. The target antigen is unknown. Germline V gene sequence: CDR1 MGHDK, CDR2 SYGVNS. Trimming took off 6 bases at V and 7 bases at J, with 10 bases between the two ends. CDR3 length: 12 residues. TCRdb's copy holds only in-frame clones and misses some; the assay was immunoSEQ multiplex PCR. The data contain about 110,000 clones, 86% of them singletons. The input for sequencing was peripheral blood, taken on day 0 of AZD1222 vaccination. The chain recombines TRBV25-1 with TRBJ1-3; no clear D. This TCR came from an adult in good health. The CDR3 region is CASSPLGNTIYF. The CDR3 coding sequence is TGTGCCAGCAGCCCGCTGGGTAACACCATATATTTT.